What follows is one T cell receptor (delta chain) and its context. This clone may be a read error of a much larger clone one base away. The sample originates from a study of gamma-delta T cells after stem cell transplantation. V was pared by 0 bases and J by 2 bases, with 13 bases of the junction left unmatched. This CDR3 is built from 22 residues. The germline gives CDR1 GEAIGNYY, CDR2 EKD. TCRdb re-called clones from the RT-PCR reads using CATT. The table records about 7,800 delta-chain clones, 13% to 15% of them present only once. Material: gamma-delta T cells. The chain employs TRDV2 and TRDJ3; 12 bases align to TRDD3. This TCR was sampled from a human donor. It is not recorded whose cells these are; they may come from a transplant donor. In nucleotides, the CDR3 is TGTGCCTGTGACACCGCGGTGGGATTACTGGGGGATACCACCTGGGACACCCGACAGATGTTTTTC. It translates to CACDTAVGLLGDTTWDTRQMFF.